This is a list of T cell receptor beta chains from one sample in a study of cytomegalovirus exposure and HLA in healthy donors. Method: immunoSEQ multiplex PCR; TCRdb's copy keeps in-frame clones and lacks some. The top ten clones hold 3.9% of a sample with about 130,000 clones, 77% of them seen once. Source material: PBMCs. The receptors derive from a male donor in good health and CMV-seronegative. CDR3s include the opening cysteine and the closing phenylalanine or tryptophan. The D gene is left open where the match is weak. The size of a clone is reported for some rows only, either as once, few or many, or as a class for expanded clones.

DNA,CDR3,V,D,size,J
TGTGCCAGCAGTTACCGGCGGGAGAGGTACGAGCAGTACTTC,CASSYRRERYEQYF,TRBV6-5,TRBD2,.,TRBJ2-7
TGTGCCAGCGAAACTAGCGGGATACCCTTGGAGCAGTTCTTC,CASETSGIPLEQFF,TRBV6-1,TRBD2,.,TRBJ2-1
TGTGCCAGCAGGACAGGGTTTGGAAACACCATATATTTT,CASRTGFGNTIYF,TRBV6-1,TRBD1,few,TRBJ1-3
TGTGCCAGCAGATCTCCGGGACAGGGGATTAGGAATGAGCAGTTCTTC,CASRSPGQGIRNEQFF,TRBV7-9,TRBD1,.,TRBJ2-1
TGTGCCAGCAGCTTCAGACAGGGGAATGAAAAACTGTTTTTT,CASSFRQGNEKLFF,TRBV5-6,TRBD1,.,TRBJ1-4
TGTGCCAGCAGCCGCCGGACTAGTTACTACAATGAGCAGTTCTTC,CASSRRTSYYNEQFF,TRBV5-6,TRBD2,.,TRBJ2-1
TGTGCCAGCAGCGTAGGGGGACAGATTCTCATGAACACTGAAGCTTTCTTT,CASSVGGQILMNTEAFF,TRBV9,TRBD1,.,TRBJ1-1
TGTGCCAGCAGCTTAGAACAGGCTGGCGAGCAGTACTTC,CASSLEQAGEQYF,TRBV7-6,.,.,TRBJ2-7
TGTGCCAGCAGTGAAGGGAGGGCGGGGGCGGGGTGGGCTTTCTTT,CASSEGRAGAGWAFF,TRBV6-1,.,.,TRBJ1-1
TGTGCCGGCAGTCCGGGACAGGCCTACGAGCAGTACTTC,CAGSPGQAYEQYF,TRBV6-6,TRBD1,.,TRBJ2-7
TGTGCCTGTCCGACAGGTCAAGGCTACGAGCAGTACTTC,CACPTGQGYEQYF,TRBV30,.,.,TRBJ2-7
TGTGCCAGCAGTCGACAGGGTGGGTCTAGTTCACCCCTCCACTTT,CASSRQGGSSSPLHF,TRBV6-5,TRBD1,.,TRBJ1-6
TGTGCCAGCAGCCTTATGACTGGAGCCCCTGGCTACACCTTC,CASSLMTGAPGYTF,TRBV7-9,.,.,TRBJ1-2
TGTGCCAGCCGGGGGGTGGGGAACACTGAAGCTTTCTTT,CASRGVGNTEAFF,TRBV11-3,.,.,TRBJ1-1
TGCGCCAGCAGCTTGTCGACAGTCTCTGGAAACACCATATATTTT,CASSLSTVSGNTIYF,TRBV5-1,.,.,TRBJ1-3
TGTGCCAGCACACGACTGAGCTCCTACAATGAGCAGTTCTTC,CASTRLSSYNEQFF,TRBV2,.,once,TRBJ2-1
TGTGCCAGCTCACCTATGGGACAGGGGATGAGGAATGAGCAGTTCTTC,CASSPMGQGMRNEQFF,TRBV18,TRBD1,.,TRBJ2-1
TGTGCCAGCAGCCCATTTAGCGGGAGGCCCTACAATGAGCAGTTCTTC,CASSPFSGRPYNEQFF,TRBV7-2,TRBD2,.,TRBJ2-1
TGTGCCAGCAGGGAACTAGCGGGGGGTCTAGAGACCCAGTACTTC,CASRELAGGLETQYF,TRBV2,TRBD2,.,TRBJ2-5
TGTGCCAGCAGCCAAGGAGACAGGGTCAATCAGCCCCAGCATTTT,CASSQGDRVNQPQHF,TRBV4-2,TRBD1,.,TRBJ1-5
TGTGCCAGCAGTTTATCAATATTCGGAATGAGCGGGCCCTACGAGCAGTACTTC,CASSLSIFGMSGPYEQYF,TRBV27,.,.,TRBJ2-7
TGTTCCAGCAGCTTAGGAGCGGGATTTCAGCCCCAGCATTTT,CSSSLGAGFQPQHF,TRBV7-9,.,.,TRBJ1-5
TGTGCCAGCTCGGGTTCTCGAAACACTGAAGCTTTCTTT,CASSGSRNTEAFF,TRBV27,.,.,TRBJ1-1
TGCGCCAGCAGGCCAGGGCTTCGACAGGGGGCGACGTACACTAAAGCTTTCTTT,CASRPGLRQGATYTKAFF,TRBV5-1,TRBD1,.,TRBJ1-1
TGTGCCAGCAGCTTAGTATTGGCGGGGGGGCCTTTGAGTGAGCAGTTCTTC,CASSLVLAGGPLSEQFF,TRBV7-8,TRBD2,few,TRBJ2-1
TGTGCCAGCAGCTTAGCGGGGGCCCGAACAGATACGCAGTATTTT,CASSLAGARTDTQYF,TRBV7-8,.,once,TRBJ2-3
TGCGCCAGCAGCCACCAAAGATCAGCGGGGGGCTTATTTAAAGCTAACTATGGCTACACCTTC,CASSHQRSAGGLFKANYGYTF,TRBV4-1,.,.,TRBJ1-2
TGCGCCAGCAGCTTGCGGGCTAGCGTCACAGATACGCAGTATTTT,CASSLRASVTDTQYF,TRBV5-1,.,few,TRBJ2-3
TGTGCCAGCAGCGTAGATCTTGGAAACACCATATATTTT,CASSVDLGNTIYF,TRBV9,.,.,TRBJ1-3
TGTGCCAGCAGCCCTGGACAGATGAACACTGAAGCTTTCTTT,CASSPGQMNTEAFF,TRBV4-2,.,few,TRBJ1-1
TGTGCCACCAGCAGAGAAGGAGGGGTACCGCGGGAGACCCAGTACTTC,CATSREGGVPRETQYF,TRBV15,.,.,TRBJ2-5
TGTGCCAGCAGCCCCAACTCACAGGGGGATGGCTACACCTTC,CASSPNSQGDGYTF,TRBV16,TRBD1,.,TRBJ1-2
TGTGCCAGCAGCTTAGCAGGACAGCTGAATGGTGAGCAGTTCTTC,CASSLAGQLNGEQFF,TRBV7-3,.,.,TRBJ2-1
TGTGCCAGCACCACCTACCCTTTAGCTTTCTTT,CASTTYPLAFF,TRBV2,.,once,TRBJ1-1
TGTGCCAGCAGCTTGGGACAGGGCTCCTACGAGCAGTACTTC,CASSLGQGSYEQYF,TRBV5-4,TRBD1,.,TRBJ2-7
TGTGCCAGCAGATTAAACTCCTACGAGCAGTACTTC,CASRLNSYEQYF,TRBV6-5,.,few,TRBJ2-7
TGTGCCAGCAGCAGGGGAGCGAGCACAGATACGCAGTATTTT,CASSRGASTDTQYF,TRBV25-1,.,.,TRBJ2-3
TGTGCCAGCAGCGTAGGACATTTTGACAATGAGCAGTTCTTC,CASSVGHFDNEQFF,TRBV9,.,.,TRBJ2-1
TGTGCCAGCAGCTTTGGACTAGCGGGGGGCACCGGGGAGCTGTTTTTT,CASSFGLAGGTGELFF,TRBV5-4,TRBD2,.,TRBJ2-2
TGCGCCAGCAGCTTAGGACAATACACAGATACGCAGTATTTT,CASSLGQYTDTQYF,TRBV5-1,.,.,TRBJ2-3
TGTGCCAGCAGGCCGACAGGGGGTACTAACTATGGCTACACCTTC,CASRPTGGTNYGYTF,TRBV6-5,TRBD1,.,TRBJ1-2
TGCAGCGTTGAAGATCGGAGGGGTTGGGGTGGGGCCAACGGCCTGACTTTC,CSVEDRRGWGGANGLTF,TRBV29-1,.,.,TRBJ2-6
TGTGCCAGCAGCTTGGGTCTCCACAGGGGCACAGATACGCAGTATTTT,CASSLGLHRGTDTQYF,TRBV5-4,.,.,TRBJ2-3
TGTGCCAGCAGCTCGGGAGGGCAGGGCGATAGGAGTGCTCAGCCCCAGCATTTT,CASSSGGQGDRSAQPQHF,TRBV5-6,.,.,TRBJ1-5
TGTGCCATGGACAGGGGGCCTGAGCAGTACTTC,CAMDRGPEQYF,TRBV2,TRBD1,.,TRBJ2-7
TGCGCCAGCAGCCAAGATCTCTCGTTTTCTGGAAACACCATATATTTT,CASSQDLSFSGNTIYF,TRBV4-3,.,.,TRBJ1-3
TGTGCCAGCAACCGGGGAACTGAAGCTTTCTTT,CASNRGTEAFF,TRBV2,.,once,TRBJ1-1
TGTGCCAGCTCACCACGGGACAGGGTCTATGGCTACACCTTC,CASSPRDRVYGYTF,TRBV18,TRBD1,.,TRBJ1-2
TGTGCCAGCAGTTTGGGGGAGGACTACGAGCAGTACTTC,CASSLGEDYEQYF,TRBV27,.,.,TRBJ2-7
TGTGCCAGCAGTGAAATAGACAGCGTCCTCTCCTACGAGCAGTACTTC,CASSEIDSVLSYEQYF,TRBV6-1,.,.,TRBJ2-7
TGTGCCAGCAGTGAAGCACAGGGGACAGTCTATGGCTACACCTTC,CASSEAQGTVYGYTF,TRBV6-1,TRBD1,few,TRBJ1-2
TGTGCCAGCAGCCTCGCCAGGGTGAACACTGAAGCTTTCTTT,CASSLARVNTEAFF,TRBV5-4,.,.,TRBJ1-1
TGTGCCAGCAGTCCTTCCCAGGGGAGCTATGGCTACACCTTC,CASSPSQGSYGYTF,TRBV6-6,.,.,TRBJ1-2
TGTGCTAGTGGTCCACCGACGGGCTCCTACGAGCAGTACTTC,CASGPPTGSYEQYF,TRBV12-5,.,.,TRBJ2-7
TGTGCCAGCAGCCGGACTAGCGGAAGGAGGGGAGAGACCCAGTACTTC,CASSRTSGRRGETQYF,TRBV28,TRBD2,.,TRBJ2-5
TGTGCCAGCCAGGACAGGACTCGCTATGGCTACACCTTC,CASQDRTRYGYTF,TRBV5-4,TRBD1,.,TRBJ1-2
TGTGCCAGCAGCGTGGACAGCTTAGCTAACTATGGCTACACCTTC,CASSVDSLANYGYTF,TRBV7-6,.,.,TRBJ1-2
TGTGCCACCAGCAGAGTCGGACTAGCGGGGGACACAGATACGCAGTATTTT,CATSRVGLAGDTDTQYF,TRBV15,TRBD2,once,TRBJ2-3
TGTGCCAGCAGTTGGACAGGGGGCGACTCTGGGGCCAACGTCCTGACTTTC,CASSWTGGDSGANVLTF,TRBV27,TRBD1,.,TRBJ2-6